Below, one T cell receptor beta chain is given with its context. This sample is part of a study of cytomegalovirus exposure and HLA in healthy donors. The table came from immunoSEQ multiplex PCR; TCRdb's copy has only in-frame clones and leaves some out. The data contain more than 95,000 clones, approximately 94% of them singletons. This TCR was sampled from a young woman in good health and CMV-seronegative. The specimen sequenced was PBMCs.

For the CDR3, the DNA is TGTGCCAGCAGCCAAGATCGGGTTAGAGACTGGAGCAATGAGCAGTTCTTC. Translation gives CASSQDRVRDWSNEQFF. J is TRBJ2-1 and V is TRBV14; D not certain. V shed 0 bases and J shed 6 bases, with 18 bases lying between them. The CDR3 is 17 residues long. The germline V gene has CDR1 SGHDN and CDR2 FVKESK.